The 29 T cell receptor beta chains below all came from one sample that was sequenced in a study of blood T cell repertoires in COVID-19 (dated by TCRdb to between 2020 and 2021). The library relied on the immunoSEQ multiplex PCR assay. Drawn from immuneACCESS, this table holds only the in-frame rearrangements with V and J called that TCRdb kept. Clones are partly lost; checked studies trace under half to an unresolved V gene and leave the rest unexplained. Across this sample there are 150,000 to 200,000 clones, with around 88% seen only once. The leading ten clones occupy about 4% of the sample. The sample was PBMCs or T cells enriched from blood (not recorded which). These TCRs come from a woman in her fifties or sixties in a cohort exposed to, infected with or recovered from COVID-19 (not recorded which).

The chain joins TRBV6-5 to TRBJ1-6, with 8 bases that match TRBD1. Germline V gene lookup returns CDR1 MNHEY and CDR2 SVGAGI. The trim removed 10 bases at V and 7 bases at J, leaving 12 bases unmatched. The CDR3 runs 15 residues. The CDR3 coding sequence is TGTGCCACCACCAGGACAGGGAACGCGAATTCACCCCTCCACTTT. As protein: CATTRTGNANSPLHF.

Only a few counts were recorded for this clone. The rearrangement uses TRBV21-1 and TRBJ2-4; the table's D call TRBD1 went unverified against the DNA. TRBV21-1 constitutes a pseudogene. The CDR3 extends over 15 amino acids. The DNA of the CDR3 is TGTGCCAGCAGCAAAGCACGGGACAAGGAAAACATTCAGTACTTC. Translated: CASSKARDKENIQYF.

The genes are TRBV19 and TRBJ1-1, with D hard to call. Looked up from germline, CDR1 is LNHDA and CDR2 is SQIVND (reference sequence). V lost 3 bases and J lost 2, with 13 bases in between. This CDR3 has 15 amino acids. The DNA for the CDR3 is TGTGCCAGTAGTATGGCAGTTTCCATAAACACTGAAGCTTTCTTT. Translating it yields CASSMAVSINTEAFF.

The chain recombines TRBV14 with TRBJ1-1; D call uncertain. Trimming took off 0 bases at V and 11 bases at J, with 13 bases between the two ends. The CDR3 is 13 residues long. Germline CDR1 reads SGHDN; CDR2 reads FVKESK. The CDR3 spells CASSQDVRASAFF. In DNA form, the CDR3 reads TGTGCCAGCAGCCAAGATGTGAGGGCCTCGGCTTTCTTT.

The chain has TRBV5-5 and TRBJ2-7; D is undetermined. The germline V gene encodes CDR1 SGHKS and CDR2 YYEKEE (reference sequence). V was pared by 3 bases and J by 1 base, with 14 bases between. CDR3 length equals 15 residues. Here the CDR3 reads CASSSSSPKSYEQYF. DNA of the CDR3: TGTGCCAGCAGCTCGTCTAGTCCGAAATCCTACGAGCAGTACTTC. Drawing the rest from reference TRBV5-5 and TRBJ2-7, the complete variable domain is DAGVTQSPTHLIKTRGQQVTLRCSPISGHKSVSWYQQVLGQGPQFIFQYYEKEERGRGNFPDRFSARQFPNYSSELNVNALLLGDSALYLCASSSSSPKSYEQYFGPGTRLTVT.

V is TRBV19 and J is TRBJ2-2; 11 bases match TRBD2. Per germline, CDR1 LNHDA and CDR2 SQIVND (reference sequence). V dropped 4 bases and J dropped 6; count of bases not matched to a gene: 10. This CDR3 is 17 amino acids long. This chain's CDR3 is CASSKIWTSGYPGELFF. Here the CDR3 DNA reads TGTGCCAGTAGTAAAATATGGACTAGCGGGTACCCCGGGGAGCTGTTTTTT.

This rearrangement joins TRBV14 to TRBJ1-5; a possible D gene is TRBD1 (6 bases). The CDR3 totals 19 residues. Germline V gene lookup returns CDR1 SGHDN and CDR2 FVKESK. Trimming removed 1 base from V and 0 bases from J, with 19 bases in between. The CDR3 bases are TGTGCCAGCAGCCAAGTTGGGGGCTGGTCGAAGTTTAGCAATCAGCCCCAGCATTTT. This translates into CASSQVGGWSKFSNQPQHF.

The chain has TRBV30 and TRBJ2-7, with 9 bases that match TRBD1. Germline-derived CDR1 and CDR2 are GTSNPN and SVGIG (reference sequence). V shed 6 bases and J 2 bases; nucleotides not matched to a gene: 11. The CDR3 is 15 amino acids. This chain's CDR3 is CACRNGQGTPYEQYF. The CDR3 nucleotides are TGTGCCTGCCGTAACGGACAGGGGACCCCCTACGAGCAGTACTTC.

In its sample, this clone was seen a few times. The chain couples TRBV7-2 to TRBJ2-3, with 7 positions matching TRBD2. The ends lost 3 bases at V and 2 bases at J; junction bases unmatched: 2. CDR1 is SGHTA and CDR2 is FQGNSA in the germline V gene. The CDR3 has 14 amino acids. CDR3: CASSLGGITDTQYF. The CDR3 region has the DNA TGTGCCAGCAGCTTGGGAGGGATCACAGATACGCAGTATTTT.

This chain links TRBV30 with TRBJ1-3; TRBD1 might be the D (6 bases). The CDR3 is made up of 15 amino acids. Trimming shortened V by 0 bases and J by 2 bases, and 11 bases separated the two germline ends. The germline V gene encodes CDR1 GTSNPN and CDR2 SVGIG (reference sequence). CDR3 sequence (DNA): TGTGCCTGGAGTGTACTAGGGGGGGCTGGAAACACCATATATTTT. Protein: CAWSVLGGAGNTIYF.

This clone was counted once. The chain is built from TRBV6-2 or TRBV6-3 and TRBJ2-5; D is possibly TRBD2 (5 bases). The CDR3 is made up of 13 amino acids. In germline, CDR1 is MNHEY, CDR2 SVGEGT. The ends were cut back, 6 bases at V and 5 bases at J, with 13 bases in the middle. This CDR3 reads CASSTTRAETQYF. CDR3 sequence (DNA): TGTGCCAGCAGCACTACTAGAGCGGAGACCCAGTACTTC.

The chain links TRBV19 to TRBJ1-3; the D gene is possibly TRBD1 (5 bases). This CDR3 has 12 residues. Trimming shortened V by 7 bases and J by 6 bases, and 10 bases separated the two germline ends. Germline CDR1 LNHDA, CDR2 SQIVND (reference sequence). The CDR3 loop reads CASTPGKNTIYF. CDR3 bases: TGTGCCAGTACCCCAGGGAAAAACACCATATATTTT.

In this sample, this clone turned up once. The sample contains more than one DNA sequence encoding this CDR3. The CDR3, as DNA: TGTGCCAGCAGTCGACAGGGAAATCAGCCCCAGCATTTT. Protein sequence: CASSRQGNQPQHF. J is TRBJ1-5 and V is TRBV2; 7 nucleotides match TRBD1. V shed 5 bases and J 4 bases; nucleotides not matched to a gene: 2. The CDR3 loop spans 13 amino acids. The germline gives CDR1 SNHLY, CDR2 FYNNEI.

The genes are TRBV3-1 (or the pseudogene TRBV3-2) and TRBJ2-1; D perhaps matches TRBD2 (5 bases). V gave up 3 bases and J gave up 6 bases, with 12 bases separating them. Germline V gene data show CDR1 as LGHDT and CDR2 as YNNKEL (reference sequence). This CDR3 is 14 amino acids long. The CDR3 spells CASSQASRFNEQFF. The CDR3 coding sequence is TGTGCCAGCAGCCAGGCTAGCCGGTTCAATGAGCAGTTCTTC.

The rearrangement links TRBV27 to TRBJ2-5; 10 bases fit TRBD2. Germline V lookup: CDR1 MNHEY, CDR2 SMNVEV (reference sequence). Losses at the gene ends were 5 bases for V and 2 bases for J; bases not matched to a gene: 8. The CDR3 is 16 amino acids. CDR3 residues: CASSMELAGSQETQYF. CDR3 in DNA: TGTGCCAGCAGTATGGAACTAGCGGGGAGTCAAGAGACCCAGTACTTC.

In DNA, the CDR3 is TGTGCCAGCAGCCAAGGGGCTGAAAAACTGTTTTTT. Its protein is CASSQGAEKLFF. The rearrangement links TRBV3-1 (or the pseudogene TRBV3-2) to TRBJ1-4; D is uncertain. The V end was cut by 1 base, the J end by 7 bases, with 4 bases between. The CDR3 consists of 12 residues. Germline V gene data show CDR1 as LGHDT and CDR2 as YNNKEL (reference sequence).

The chain joins TRBV28 to TRBJ2-7; tentative D call: TRBD2 (7 bases). This CDR3 spans 17 amino acids. The germline gives CDR1 MDHEN, CDR2 SYDVKM. V lost 6 bases, J lost 1 base, and 22 bases lay in between. The CDR3 reads CASRGRGSIKPSYEQYF. The CDR3, as DNA: TGTGCCAGCAGGGGGAGGGGGTCCATTAAACCGTCCTACGAGCAGTACTTC.

The rearrangement joins TRBV6-5 to TRBJ2-7; TRBD1 is a possible D gene (5 bases). Trimming stripped 2 bases from V and 0 bases from J, with 8 bases between. The CDR3 is 14 residues long. Germline CDR1 and CDR2: MNHEY and SVGAGI. CDR3 in DNA: TGTGCCAGCAGTTACAGGGGTGACTCCTACGAGCAGTACTTC. Encoded protein: CASSYRGDSYEQYF.

V usage is TRBV7-9 and J usage is TRBJ1-2; 8 bases are a match to TRBD1. The ends lost 0 bases at V and 5 bases at J; junction bases unmatched: 11. This CDR3 spans 17 amino acids. The V gene's germline CDR1 is SEHNR and CDR2 FQNEAQ (reference sequence). In DNA, the CDR3 is TGTGCCAGCAGCTTAGCGTGGGACAGGAGAGCCTATTATGGCTACACCTTC. Translated, it gives CASSLAWDRRAYYGYTF.

The chain links TRBV9 to TRBJ1-1; 10 bases agree with TRBD1. The CDR3 extends over 16 amino acids. Germline values: CDR1 SGDLS, CDR2 YYNGEE. After removal of 0 bases from V and 5 bases from J, the junction contained 7 bases not matched to a gene. For the CDR3, the DNA is TGTGCCAGCAGCGTAGAGGGACAGGGGAGAGGGACTGAAGCTTTCTTT. Translation: CASSVEGQGRGTEAFF.

The V and J genes are TRBV5-4 and TRBJ2-1; possibly TRBD2 for D (5 bases). The CDR3 loop spans 15 amino acids. The germline V gene encodes CDR1 SGHNT and CDR2 YYREEE (reference sequence). Trimming stripped 2 bases from V and 0 bases from J, with 9 bases between. CDR3 in amino acids: CASSFGISSYNEQFF. CDR3 DNA: TGTGCCAGCAGCTTCGGGATCAGCTCCTACAATGAGCAGTTCTTC.

This clone was detected a few times. This chain uses TRBV6-2 or TRBV6-3 with TRBJ1-5; a possible D gene is TRBD1 (6 bases). In germline, CDR1 is MNHEY, CDR2 SVGEGT. V lost 6 bases to trimming and J lost 0 bases, with 21 bases between them. This CDR3 is built from 18 residues. DNA for the CDR3: TGTGCCAGCAGCCTATTAGGCTCGGACAGCACTAGCAATCAGCCCCAGCATTTT. It codes for CASSLLGSDSTSNQPQHF.

V usage is TRBV28 and J usage is TRBJ2-7; 9 positions match TRBD1. This CDR3 contains 13 residues. Per the germline V gene, CDR1 is MDHEN and CDR2 is SYDVKM. Unmatched junction bases numbered 2, after V lost 5 bases and J lost 3 bases. The CDR3 nucleotides are TGTGCCAGCAGTACAGGGGGCATCTACGAGCAGTACTTC. Translating gives CASSTGGIYEQYF.

V is TRBV19 and J is TRBJ2-7; TRBD1 agrees at 11 bases. Germline CDR1 LNHDA, CDR2 SQIVND (reference sequence). The CDR3 consists of 14 residues. V trimming: 6 bases; J trimming: 3 bases; junction bases outside the gene matches: 4. This chain's CDR3 is CASRQGQGVYEQYF. The CDR3 coding sequence is TGTGCCAGTAGACAGGGACAGGGGGTCTACGAGCAGTACTTC.

This chain links TRBV2 with TRBJ2-3; TRBD1 might be the D (6 bases). This CDR3 is built from 15 residues. V shed 7 bases and J shed 1 base, with 15 bases lying between them. Germline CDR1 reads SNHLY; CDR2 reads FYNNEI. CDR3 in DNA: TGTGCCAGCATTCGGACAGCGTACCGCACAGATACGCAGTATTTT. Protein: CASIRTAYRTDTQYF.

V gene TRBV21-1 combines with J gene TRBJ1-3; the table's D call TRBD1 went unverified against the DNA. TRBV21-1 is noted as a pseudogene. The CDR3 sequence is 15 residues long. The CDR3 DNA follows: TGTGCCAGCAGCCGAGGACAGGGAGGCGGAAACACCATATATTTT. It is translated as CASSRGQGGGNTIYF.

For this clone: Germline is not matched at one junction end, which may reflect a read error. The chain combines TRBV28 with TRBJ1-4, with 10 bases lining up with TRBD1. The CDR3 sequence is 16 residues long. CDR1 and CDR2 (germline): MDHEN, SYDVKM. Written as DNA, the CDR3 is TGTGCCAGCAGTCCTGAAAACCGGGACAGGGGATTAAAACCGTCTTTT. Amino acids: CASSPENRDRGLKPSF. The whole variable domain, filled in from reference TRBV28 and TRBJ1-4, reads DVKVTQSSRYLVKRTGEKVFLECVQDMDHENMFWYRQDPGLGLRLIYFSYDVKMKEKGDIPEGYSVSREKKERFSLILESASTNQTSMYLCASSPENRDRGLKPSFGSGTQLSVL.

The chain combines TRBV6-2 or TRBV6-3 with TRBJ1-1, with D possibly being TRBD1 (5 bases). The V and J ends lost 2 bases and 1 base respectively, with 14 bases between them. CDR1 MNHEY and CDR2 SVGEGT come from the germline V gene. The CDR3 extends over 16 amino acids. In nucleotides, the CDR3 is TGTGCCAGCAGTTACAACGTAGCGGGGACGAACACTGAAGCTTTCTTT. It is translated as CASSYNVAGTNTEAFF.

The rearrangement joins TRBV10-3 to TRBJ1-1; D gene ambiguous. The V gene's germline CDR1 is ENHRY and CDR2 SYGVKD. Trimming pared 4 bases from V and 4 bases from J, leaving 10 bases between. The CDR3 runs to 13 residues. CDR3 in DNA: TGTGCCATCAGTGTGCAAACTAGCACTGAAGCTTTCTTT. Its protein is CAISVQTSTEAFF.